The entry below gives a single T cell receptor (beta chain) sequence along with its context. Its antigen is not known. TCRdb's copy holds only in-frame clones and misses some; the assay was immunoSEQ multiplex PCR. The table shows tens of thousands of clones, with around 85% occurring only once. Single viable CD3+CD4+CD8-CD45RO+ cells were sorted as the memory CD4+ T cells. This entry comes from a study of memory CD4+ T cells and cytomegalovirus serostatus. Study details: Donors were healthy Belgian adults, fewer than ten CMV seropositive and 20 to 30 seronegative.

Study observations and caveats: Of 150 to 200 reported CMV TCRbeta sequences, 65 to 85 were found in memory CD4+ repertoires.

Germline CDR1 reads SGHRS; CDR2 reads YFSETQ. This CDR3 has 15 residues. Trimming shortened V by 0 bases and J by 3 bases, and 12 bases separated the two germline ends. Specimen: memory CD4+ T cells from blood. This clonotype was obtained from an adult in good health and CMV-seronegative. The chain combines TRBV5-1 with TRBJ1-2, with D perhaps matching TRBD1 (5 bases). This CDR3 is CASSLAGGWDYGYTF. Here the CDR3 DNA reads TGCGCCAGCAGCTTGGCTGGGGGATGGGACTATGGCTACACCTTC.